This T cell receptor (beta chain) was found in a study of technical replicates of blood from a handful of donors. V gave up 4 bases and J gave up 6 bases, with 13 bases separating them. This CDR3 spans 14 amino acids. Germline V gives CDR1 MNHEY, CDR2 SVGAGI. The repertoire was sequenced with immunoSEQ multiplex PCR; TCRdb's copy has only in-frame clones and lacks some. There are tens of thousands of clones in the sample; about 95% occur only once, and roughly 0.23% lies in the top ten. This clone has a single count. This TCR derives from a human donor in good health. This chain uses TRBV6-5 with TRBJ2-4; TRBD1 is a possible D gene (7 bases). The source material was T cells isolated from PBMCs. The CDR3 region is CASSSRQGGNIQYF. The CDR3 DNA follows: TGTGCCAGCAGTTCCCGACAGGGAGGAAACATTCAGTACTTC.